This TCR beta chain was retrieved from a study of vaccination effects on CD4 cells after COVID-19. Prior to sequencing, the ViraFEST assay stimulated PBMC with viral peptide pools, which expanded the antigen-specific CD4+ T cells. Following 10 days of culture, CD4+ T cells were isolated. Negative nucleocapsid antibody tests before and after vaccination confirmed no previous SARS-CoV-2 infection. Some clones are missing from TCRdb's copy, which holds only in-frame ones; the method was immunoSEQ multiplex PCR. Here the sample spans 52,000 or so clones, around 68% being singletons. This clone came up a few times. Its antigen is currently unknown. The CDR3 extends over 13 amino acids. CDR1 is LNHDA, CDR2 SQIVND, per germline (reference sequence). Trimming removed 4 bases at V and 8 bases at J, with 14 bases between.

The TCR sequence derives from a human donor who received a COVID-19 vaccine. The sequencing here drew on CD4+ T cells from PBMCs cultured with SARS-CoV-2 spike peptides, taken before COVID-19 vaccination. V is TRBV19 and J is TRBJ1-2; tentative D call: TRBD1 (5 bases). The chain's CDR3 is CASSTLGVQGYTF. DNA for the CDR3: TGTGCCAGTAGTACCCTGGGGGTACAGGGCTACACCTTC.